The rows below give T cell receptor beta chains drawn from one sample of a study of cytomegalovirus exposure and HLA in healthy donors. Sequencing used immunoSEQ multiplex PCR; TCRdb keeps in-frame clones, though not all of them. The table shows about 150,000 clones, with under 85% occurring only once. Sequencing was performed on PBMCs. The source of these receptors is a man aged 18 to 30 in good health and CMV-seronegative. Each CDR3 is given with its conserved first and last residue. D genes are given only for firm matches. Clone size appears in some rows only: once, few, many, or a class for an expanded clone.

abundance | d_gene | j_gene | v_gene | CDR3nt | CDR3aa
. | TRBD2 | TRBJ2-5 | TRBV5-4 | TGTGCCAGCAGATTAGCGGGCTTTGGGCAAGAGACCCAGTACTTC | CASRLAGFGQETQYF
once | TRBD2 | TRBJ2-3 | TRBV5-5 | TGTGCCAGCAGCTTGGAAAGCGGGGGGGCCGGGGATACGCAGTATTTT | CASSLESGGAGDTQYF
. | . | TRBJ2-5 | TRBV18 | TGTGCCAGCTCACTCACAGGGATCGGAGAGACCCAGTACTTC | CASSLTGIGETQYF
once | . | TRBJ2-1 | TRBV5-4 | TGTGCCAGCAGCTTGGACGGGTCAGGGTTCGACAATGAGCAGTTCTTC | CASSLDGSGFDNEQFF
. | TRBD1 | TRBJ1-1 | TRBV25-1 | TGTGCCAGCACGAGACAGGGGAACACTGAAGCTTTCTTT | CASTRQGNTEAFF
once | . | TRBJ2-5 | TRBV4-2 | TGTGCCAGCAGCCAAGGACCGAGTGGGACGGGGGAAGAGACCCAGTACTTC | CASSQGPSGTGEETQYF
. | . | TRBJ1-1 | TRBV29-1 | TGCAGCGTTGTAGGTTGGGGACAGAACACTGAAGCTTTCTTT | CSVVGWGQNTEAFF
. | . | TRBJ1-2 | TRBV4-2 | TGTGCCAGCAGCCAAGATCGGTTCCTTGGCTACACCTTC | CASSQDRFLGYTF
. | . | TRBJ2-3 | TRBV2 | TGTGCCAGCAGTGAATTAGTTGGGGGGGCCAGAGATACGCAGTATTTT | CASSELVGGARDTQYF
. | . | TRBJ1-2 | TRBV6-5 | TGTGCCAGCAGTTACTCCAGCCAAGACAGGACCTATGGCTACACCTTC | CASSYSSQDRTYGYTF
. | TRBD1 | TRBJ1-1 | TRBV6-5 | TGTGCCAGCAGTTACTTCCGGGACAGTAAATTTGAAGCTTTCTTT | CASSYFRDSKFEAFF
. | TRBD1 | TRBJ1-2 | TRBV4-1 | TGCGCCAGCAGCCAAGGGGGACCGGGACAGTCCCCTGCTCCCTATGGCTACACCTTC | CASSQGGPGQSPAPYGYTF
. | TRBD2 | TRBJ2-5 | TRBV28 | TGTGCCAGCAGTTTTTTCTCTGGGACTAGCGGGGAAGAAGAAACCCAGTACTTC | CASSFFSGTSGEEETQYF
. | . | TRBJ2-3 | TRBV5-1 | TGCGCCAGCAGCCCGCCCGGGGGGCTCCTTACAGATACGCAGTATTTT | CASSPPGGLLTDTQYF
. | TRBD1 | TRBJ1-2 | TRBV6-5 | TGTGCCAGCAATACCGGACAGGGGGGATGGGGCTACACCTTC | CASNTGQGGWGYTF
. | . | TRBJ1-1 | TRBV5-1 | TGCGCCAGCACCAGGGGAGGGGATTTCACTGAAGCTTTCTTT | CASTRGGDFTEAFF